The 23 T cell receptor beta chains below all came from one sample that was sequenced in a study of blood T cell repertoires in COVID-19. Sequencing was performed with immunoSEQ multiplex PCR; in TCRdb, only in-frame clones are kept and a portion is missing. The data contain around 250,000 clones, roughly 80% of them seen just once; the ten biggest clones take up 5%. Sequenced: PBMCs or T cells enriched from blood (not recorded which). These receptors all stem from a man in his forties who had been exposed to COVID-19.

This clone was counted only a few times. CDR3 nucleotides: TGTGCCAGCAGCCAAGAAGTTATGGGACTTTTGTCCGGGGAGCTGTTTTTT. Translation: CASSQEVMGLLSGELFF. This chain uses TRBV4-2 with TRBJ2-2, with a weak D call TRBD2 (6 bases). V was pared by 0 bases and J by 6 bases, with 17 bases between. CDR3 length: 17 amino acids. CDR1 and CDR2 from the germline V gene are LGHNA and YNFKEQ.

The chain is built from TRBV19 and TRBJ2-1, with 7 bases lining up with TRBD1. Germline CDR1 and CDR2: LNHDA and SQIVND (reference sequence). This CDR3 is 16 amino acids long. J gave up 6 bases and V 1 base, and 9 bases lay outside the gene matches. DNA for the CDR3: TGTGCCAGTAGTATAGCTTGGGCAGGGGGTCGCAATGAGCAGTTCTTC. It translates to CASSIAWAGGRNEQFF.

The CDR3 is CASSLGTGNYGYTF. CDR3 bases: TGTGCCAGCAGCTTAGGGACTGGGAACTATGGCTACACCTTC. V usage is TRBV11-2 and J usage is TRBJ1-2; D unclear. V was pared by 1 base and J by 2 bases, with 8 bases between. Germline values: CDR1 SGHAT, CDR2 FQNNGV. This CDR3 is built from 14 residues.

The chain combines TRBV12-5 with TRBJ1-6; no clear D. Germline V gives CDR1 LGHNT, CDR2 FRNRAP. V was trimmed by 5 bases and J by 7 bases, leaving 12 bases between them. The CDR3 runs 14 residues. CDR3 bases: TGTGCTAGTGGTCTAACAACCGGGAATTCACCCCTCCACTTT. Protein: CASGLTTGNSPLHF.

This sequence joins TRBV23-1 and TRBJ1-6; D uncertain. TRBV23-1 is reported as an ORF; its role is uncertain. V lost 6 bases and J 9 bases, leaving 18 bases between the germline ends. This CDR3 is built from 15 residues. The CDR3 DNA is TGCGCCAGCAGCTCTTGTAGAGTCCTGCGTTCACCCCTCCACTTT. Translated: CASSSCRVLRSPLHF.

The chain uses TRBV2 and TRBJ2-5; 7 nucleotides align to TRBD1. Looked up from germline, CDR1 is SNHLY and CDR2 is FYNNEI. The junction had 7 bases not matched to a gene; V was cut back by 5 bases and J by 7 bases. The CDR3 is 13 amino acids. CDR3 sequence: CASSSTGTATQYF. The CDR3, as DNA: TGTGCCAGCAGTTCGACAGGGACGGCGACCCAGTACTTC.

The rearrangement uses TRBV5-1 and TRBJ1-3; a possible D gene is TRBD1 (5 bases). This CDR3 region has 13 residues. CDR1 is SGHRS, CDR2 YFSETQ, per germline. The V gene lost 6 bases and the J gene lost 2 bases, with 9 bases spanning the gap. CDR3 in amino acids: CASTGGAGNTIYF. The CDR3 nucleotides read TGCGCCAGCACCGGGGGGGCTGGAAACACCATATATTTT.

The chain uses TRBV5-4 and TRBJ1-5; no clear D gene. Germline V gene data show CDR1 as SGHNT and CDR2 as YYREEE (reference sequence). Trimming removed 5 bases at V and 5 bases at J, with 17 bases between. The length of the CDR3 is 15 residues. The CDR3 spells CASRPWESSHQPQHF. The DNA of the CDR3 is TGTGCCAGCAGGCCCTGGGAGTCTTCCCATCAGCCCCAGCATTTT.

In the case of this clone: In the same sample, other DNA sequences code for this CDR3. This chain uses TRBV9 with TRBJ2-1; D might be TRBD2 (6 bases). V lost 1 base and J 0 bases, leaving 8 bases between the germline ends. Per germline, CDR1 SGDLS and CDR2 YYNGEE. The CDR3 sequence is 15 residues long. The CDR3 region is CASSVSGSSYNEQFF. The CDR3 DNA reads as TGTGCCAGCAGCGTATCCGGGAGCTCCTACAATGAGCAGTTCTTC.

Concerning this clone: This sample includes further DNA sequences coding for the same CDR3. The V call is TRBV30, the J call TRBJ1-2, with D hard to call. The V end was cut by 3 bases, the J end by 8 bases, with 10 bases between. The length of the CDR3 is 11 residues. Germline CDR1 is GTSNPN and CDR2 is SVGIG (reference sequence). The CDR3 reads CAWSPGGGYTF. The CDR3 nucleotides read TGTGCCTGGAGCCCTGGAGGGGGCTACACCTTC.

The chain has TRBV30 and TRBJ1-1; TRBD1 is a possible D gene (5 bases). Germline CDR1 and CDR2: GTSNPN and SVGIG (reference sequence). This CDR3 spans 11 amino acids. Deletions cut 2 bases from V and 11 bases from J, with 12 bases between. DNA for the CDR3: TGTGCCTGGAGTTTTGGGGGGAAGGCTTTCTTT. It yields the protein CAWSFGGKAFF.

The rearrangement uses TRBV7-9 and TRBJ1-2; the D gene is possibly TRBD1 (6 bases). Germline-derived CDR1 and CDR2 are SEHNR and FQNEAQ (reference sequence). The CDR3 is 11 residues long. Trimming shortened V by 3 bases and J by 7 bases, and 6 bases separated the two germline ends. The CDR3 loop reads CASSFRGGYTF. Here the CDR3 DNA reads TGTGCCAGCAGCTTCAGGGGTGGCTACACCTTC.

The chain joins TRBV6-4 to TRBJ2-1; 9 positions agree with TRBD2. The germline V gene encodes CDR1 MRHNA and CDR2 SNTAGT. The CDR3 length is 15 residues. Germline trimming cut 5 bases from V and 0 bases from J; bases unmatched to any gene: 2. CDR3 coding DNA: TGTGCCAGCAGTCCGGGACTAGCCTCCTACAATGAGCAGTTCTTC. Its protein product is CASSPGLASYNEQFF.

V usage is TRBV19 and J usage is TRBJ2-1; no clear D. Trimming pared 7 bases from V and 0 bases from J, leaving 13 bases between. The CDR3 covers 15 residues. CDR1 LNHDA and CDR2 SQIVND come from the germline V gene (reference sequence). CDR3 protein: CASNTKLSSYNEQFF. The CDR3 coding sequence is TGTGCCAGTAATACGAAGTTGAGCTCCTACAATGAGCAGTTCTTC.

The gene calls are TRBV6-5 and TRBJ2-7; 10 nucleotides line up with TRBD1. Germline V gene data show CDR1 as MNHEY and CDR2 as SVGAGI. V lost 2 bases and J lost 6; bases outside the gene matches: 4. The length of the CDR3 is 14 residues. CDR3 residues: CASSYRGQGTEQYF. The DNA for the CDR3 is TGTGCCAGCAGTTACCGGGGACAGGGGACCGAGCAGTACTTC.

The chain has TRBV10-2 and TRBJ1-2; 8 bases match TRBD1. The germline gives CDR1 WSHSY, CDR2 SAAADI. CDR3 length: 15 residues. Trimming at V came to 6 bases and at J to 3 bases, leaving 9 bases not matched to a gene. This CDR3 is CASRPGQGGHYGYTF. CDR3 in DNA: TGCGCCAGCAGGCCTGGACAGGGAGGGCACTATGGCTACACCTTC.

The chain carries TRBV2 and TRBJ2-7; D remains ambiguous. From germline, CDR1 is SNHLY and CDR2 FYNNEI. CDR3 length equals 10 residues. The V end lost 5 bases, the J end lost 3 bases, and 2 bases lay between the germline ends. The CDR3 coding sequence is TGTGCCAGCAGTCACTACGAGCAGTACTTC. It is translated as CASSHYEQYF.

V and J are TRBV7-8 and TRBJ1-2; no clear D gene. The CDR3 loop spans 14 amino acids. V dropped 8 bases and J dropped 4 bases, with 17 bases sitting between them. Per the germline V gene, CDR1 is SGHVS and CDR2 is FQNEAQ. The CDR3 DNA reads TGTGCCAGCTTACAAACTAACCCTGCCTATGGCTACACCTTC. It yields the protein CASLQTNPAYGYTF.

The chain links TRBV7-2 to TRBJ2-1; D may be TRBD2 (6 bases). CDR1 SGHTA and CDR2 FQGNSA come from the germline V gene. V dropped 0 bases and J dropped 7 bases, with 10 bases sitting between them. This CDR3 comprises 14 residues. The CDR3 here is CASSLAEGRNEQFF. CDR3 bases: TGTGCCAGCAGCTTAGCGGAGGGCCGGAATGAGCAGTTCTTC.

This chain connects TRBV30 to TRBJ1-4; 7 positions match TRBD1. The J segment lost 11 bases and the V segment lost 4 bases, leaving 4 bases of the junction unmatched. The CDR3 has 11 residues. Germline assignment: CDR1 GTSNPN and CDR2 SVGIG (reference sequence). The CDR3 protein is CAWIQGGKLFF. The CDR3 nucleotides are TGTGCCTGGATTCAGGGGGGTAAACTGTTTTTT. Together with reference TRBV30 and TRBJ1-4, the CDR3 gives the full variable domain: SQTIHQWPATLVQPVGSPLSLECTVEGTSNPNLYWYRQAAGRGLQLLFYSVGIGQISSEVPQNLSASRPQDRQFILSSKKLLLSDSGFYLCAWIQGGKLFFGSGTQLSVL.

The chain combines TRBV5-1 with TRBJ2-7; D possibly corresponds to TRBD1 (5 bases). The CDR3 is 15 amino acids. V lost 0 bases and J 2 bases, leaving 12 bases between the germline ends. Germline values: CDR1 SGHRS, CDR2 YFSETQ. The CDR3 loop reads CASSLGGLQAYEQYF. The DNA of the CDR3 is TGCGCCAGCAGCTTGGGGGGCCTGCAAGCCTACGAGCAGTACTTC.

This clone was seen more than once but under ten times. CDR3 bases: TGTGCCTGGAGGGGGGTAGGGGGCGCGAGAGGCTACACCTTC. It translates to CAWRGVGGARGYTF. The chain uses TRBV30 and TRBJ1-2; 7 bases fit TRBD1. The CDR3 covers 14 residues. Germline assignment: CDR1 GTSNPN and CDR2 SVGIG (reference sequence). The V segment lost 3 bases and the J segment 8 bases; nucleotides outside the gene matches: 12. Drawing the rest from reference TRBV30 and TRBJ1-2, the complete variable domain is SQTIHQWPATLVQPVGSPLSLECTVEGTSNPNLYWYRQAAGRGLQLLFYSVGIGQISSEVPQNLSASRPQDRQFILSSKKLLLSDSGFYLCAWRGVGGARGYTFGSGTRLTVV.

The chain combines TRBV7-2 with TRBJ2-7, with TRBD1 identical over 7 bases. The V and J ends lost 4 bases and 7 bases, in that order; junction bases with no gene match: 10. Germline CDR1 reads SGHTA; CDR2 reads FQGNSA. The CDR3 is made up of 14 amino acids. In DNA, the CDR3 is TGTGCCAGCAGCTCCGGACAGGTGACGCGGGAGCAGTACTTC. Its protein product is CASSSGQVTREQYF.